These 21 T cell receptor beta chains share one sample of origin, sequenced in a study of human T cells and chemical hapten exposure. One entry per CDR3 protein, called by TCRdb with MiXCR from the RACE reads. The sample yields more than 250,000 distinct CDR3 sequences, roughly 8.9% seen once. As for time point: pre-sensitization, week 0. Regarding treatment: therapeutic diphenylcyclopropenone sensitization with weekly scalp DPC. Sequencing was performed on whole blood, taken in connection with sensitization to the hapten diphenylcyclopropenone (DPC). The receptors were sampled from a woman aged 40 to 50 with alopecia areata. Some clones in this sample may be carry-over from other donors' samples.

The gene calls are TRBV6-5 and TRBJ2-7, with 9 bases matching TRBD1. Germline V gives CDR1 MNHEY, CDR2 SVGAGI. Germline trimming cut 1 base from V and 6 bases from J; bases unmatched to any gene: 7. The CDR3 loop spans 15 amino acids. CDR3 residues: CASSYYEPDRGEQYF. DNA of the CDR3: TGTGCCAGCAGTTACTATGAACCGGACAGGGGCGAGCAGTACTTC.

This clonotype was detected a few times. J is TRBJ1-6 and V is TRBV12-3 or TRBV12-4, with a weak D call TRBD1 (6 bases). The CDR3 extends over 13 amino acids. V lost 5 bases and J lost 11, with 13 bases in between. The CDR3 spells CASSNPGDPPLHF. The CDR3 DNA sequence: TGTGCCAGCAGTAACCCAGGGGACCCACCCCTCCACTTT.

A few counts support this clonotype. The genes are TRBV29-1 and TRBJ2-7; 10 nucleotides agree with TRBD2. CDR1 and CDR2 from the germline V gene are SQVTM and ANQGSEA. Losses at the gene ends were 4 bases for V and 4 bases for J; bases not matched to a gene: 16. This CDR3 comprises 17 residues. The CDR3 DNA reads TGCAGCGTTGTAGAGTCTCTTCTAGCGGGAGAATTATACGAGCAGTACTTC. It codes for CSVVESLLAGELYEQYF.

CDR3 loop: CASRPEGQGGGDTGELFF. The DNA of the CDR3 is TGTGCCAGTCGACCTGAGGGACAGGGAGGGGGCGACACCGGGGAGCTGTTTTTT. The V and J genes are TRBV19 and TRBJ2-2; 9 positions match TRBD1. V gave up 8 bases and J gave up 3 bases; unmatched junction bases: 16. CDR1 and CDR2 from the germline V gene are LNHDA and SQIVND (reference sequence). The CDR3 runs 18 residues.

This clonotype has ten or more counts. The rearrangement uses TRBV27 and TRBJ2-5; D gene unclear. Germline values: CDR1 MNHEY, CDR2 SMNVEV (reference sequence). V was trimmed by 0 bases and J by 5 bases, leaving 13 bases between them. This CDR3 spans 15 amino acids. CDR3: CASSLSIGSSETQYF. CDR3 nucleotide sequence: TGTGCCAGCAGTTTATCGATTGGTTCGAGCGAGACCCAGTACTTC.

This clonotype was seen at least ten times. This sequence joins TRBV12-3 or TRBV12-4 and TRBJ2-3; D uncertain. CDR3 length: 12 residues. The V gene lost 3 bases and the J gene lost 6 bases, with 7 bases spanning the gap. CDR3 in DNA: TGTGCCAGCAGTTTTAGTCTGGATACGCAGTATTTT. This sequence encodes CASSFSLDTQYF.

This clonotype was counted a few times. The chain couples TRBV6-5 to TRBJ2-1; D is perhaps TRBD2 (6 bases). Germline CDR1 MNHEY, CDR2 SVGAGI. This CDR3 is 16 amino acids long. V was shortened by 4 bases and J by 7 bases, with 20 bases between the two germline ends. DNA for the CDR3: TGTGCCAGCAGTTCCGCAGTGTTTCACCGGGGGAATGAGCAGTTCTTC. Protein sequence: CASSSAVFHRGNEQFF.

CDR3 sequence reads: CASSRQSADEQYF. CDR3 DNA sequence: TGTGCCAGCAGCCGCCAAAGTGCCGACGAGCAGTACTTC. The chain is built from TRBV4-2 and TRBJ2-7, with D hard to call. The CDR3 has 13 residues. Trimming took 4 bases from V and 5 from J, leaving 12 bases between them. Germline CDR1 and CDR2: LGHNA and YNFKEQ.

The chain has TRBV12-3 or TRBV12-4 and TRBJ2-1; 7 positions agree with TRBD2. The V and J ends lost 5 bases and 13 bases, in that order; junction bases with no gene match: 11. The CDR3 consists of 13 residues. The CDR3 bases are TGTGCCAGCAGTCCCCGACTAGCATGGGAACAGTTCTTC. Amino acid sequence: CASSPRLAWEQFF.

This clonotype was detected a few times. The chain employs TRBV7-2 and TRBJ2-3; 13 bases match TRBD2. Per germline, CDR1 SGHTA and CDR2 FQGNSA. V was pared by 4 bases and J by 7 bases, with 5 bases of the junction left unmatched. The CDR3 loop spans 15 amino acids. As DNA, the CDR3 is TGTGCCAGCAGCTCACTAGCGGGAGGGCCACATACGCAGTATTTT. Residues: CASSSLAGGPHTQYF.

This clonotype was detected only a few times. The chain is built from TRBV7-9 and TRBJ1-3; D uncertain. Looked up from germline, CDR1 is SEHNR and CDR2 is FQNEAQ (reference sequence). V shed 1 base and J shed 7 bases, with 5 bases lying between them. The CDR3 consists of 12 residues. DNA for the CDR3: TGTGCCAGCAGCTTAGTACCCAACACCATATATTTT. This encodes CASSLVPNTIYF.

There are many counts of this clonotype. V is TRBV7-3 and J is TRBJ1-1; D possibly corresponds to TRBD1 (5 bases). Trimming left V 2 bases short and J 5 bases short, with 9 bases between. In germline, CDR1 is SGHTA, CDR2 FQGTGA. This CDR3 has 13 residues. The CDR3 coding sequence is TGTGCCAGCAGCTTATCTGGGGGTACTGAAGCTTTCTTT. Amino acid sequence: CASSLSGGTEAFF.

In the case of this clonotype: One end of the junction fails to match germline, which may point to a read error. This chain uses TRBV6-2 or TRBV6-3 with TRBJ2-1; 8 bases match TRBD2. The CDR3 consists of 12 residues. Germline values: CDR1 MNHEY, CDR2 SVGEGT. The CDR3 spells CASSYSGGLVYF. The CDR3 bases are TGTGCCAGCAGTTACTCGGGGGGACTAGTATACTTC.

This clonotype was observed at least ten times. The CDR3 nucleotides read TGTGCCAGCAGCTTCGACAGGGCCTACGAGCAGTACTTC. Translated: CASSFDRAYEQYF. The gene calls are TRBV7-2 and TRBJ2-7; 7 bases agree with TRBD1. V gave up 3 bases and J gave up 2 bases; unmatched junction bases: 1. The CDR3 runs to 13 residues. The germline V gene has CDR1 SGHTA and CDR2 FQGNSA.

The chain couples TRBV5-1 to TRBJ2-5; D remains ambiguous. CDR3 length equals 15 residues. Germline loops: CDR1 SGHRS, CDR2 YFSETQ. Trimming removed 0 bases from V and 1 base from J, with 10 bases in between. In nucleotides, the CDR3 is TGCGCCAGCAGCTTGGGCTCGGACGTCCAAGAGACCCAGTACTTC. As protein: CASSLGSDVQETQYF.

Many counts were recorded for this clonotype. CDR3 nucleotides: TGTGCCAGCAGCCCCCGGGGAGCGGGCAATCAGCCCCAGCATTTT. Its protein product is CASSPRGAGNQPQHF. The genes are TRBV5-6 and TRBJ1-5; D is unresolved. Trimming pared 4 bases from V and 2 bases from J, leaving 13 bases between. This CDR3 region has 15 residues. Germline CDR1 SGHDT, CDR2 YYEEEE.

This clonotype was seen a few times. This sequence joins TRBV7-2 and TRBJ1-1; D gene ambiguous. CDR3 length: 16 amino acids. Germline V gene lookup returns CDR1 SGHTA and CDR2 FQGNSA. V lost 3 bases and J lost 1, with 15 bases in between. The CDR3 region is CASSFIMAMGNTEAFF. The CDR3 nucleotides read TGTGCCAGCAGCTTTATCATGGCCATGGGGAACACTGAAGCTTTCTTT.

This clonotype was picked up many times. The chain links TRBV29-1 to TRBJ2-1; 8 bases map to TRBD2. The CDR3 extends over 15 amino acids. After removal of 2 bases from V and 2 bases from J, the junction contained 5 bases not matched to a gene. Germline loops: CDR1 SQVTM, CDR2 ANQGSEA. CDR3 sequence (DNA): TGCAGCGTTGAATTAGCGGGACCCACCTACAATGAGCAGTTCTTC. Encoded protein: CSVELAGPTYNEQFF.

The V and J genes are TRBV28 and TRBJ2-1, with D possibly matching TRBD1 (5 bases). This CDR3 comprises 11 residues. The V end was cut by 10 bases, the J end by 7 bases, with 11 bases between. Looked up from germline, CDR1 is MDHEN and CDR2 is SYDVKM. Here the CDR3 DNA reads TGTGCCACCCGGCAGGGAAATGAGCAGTTCTTC. This translates into CATRQGNEQFF.

The rearrangement uses TRBV20-1 and TRBJ2-1, with 7 bases lining up with TRBD2. This CDR3 spans 13 amino acids. Germline CDR1 DFQATT, CDR2 SNEGSKA (reference sequence). With V trimmed by 2 bases and J by 5 bases, 3 bases remained unmatched. The CDR3 DNA reads as TGCAGTGCTAGAAGGGGAGGGAACAATGAGCAGTTCTTC. It yields the protein CSARRGGNNEQFF.

CDR3 nucleotides: TGTGCCAGCAGCACGGGGACGTGGGCCGCCGGGGAGCTGTTTTTT. It codes for CASSTGTWAAGELFF. This chain joins TRBV9 and TRBJ2-2; D could derive from TRBD1 or TRBD2 (5 bases each). V was trimmed by 4 bases and J by 6 bases, leaving 16 bases between them. The CDR3 length is 15 residues. Germline V gene lookup returns CDR1 SGDLS and CDR2 YYNGEE. Based on the CDR3 plus reference TRBV9 and TRBJ2-2, the full variable domain is DSGVTQTPKHLITATGQRVTLRCSPRSGDLSVYWYQQSLDQGLQFLIQYYNGEERAKGNILERFSAQQFPDLHSELNLSSLELGDSALYFCASSTGTWAAGELFFGEGSRLTVL.